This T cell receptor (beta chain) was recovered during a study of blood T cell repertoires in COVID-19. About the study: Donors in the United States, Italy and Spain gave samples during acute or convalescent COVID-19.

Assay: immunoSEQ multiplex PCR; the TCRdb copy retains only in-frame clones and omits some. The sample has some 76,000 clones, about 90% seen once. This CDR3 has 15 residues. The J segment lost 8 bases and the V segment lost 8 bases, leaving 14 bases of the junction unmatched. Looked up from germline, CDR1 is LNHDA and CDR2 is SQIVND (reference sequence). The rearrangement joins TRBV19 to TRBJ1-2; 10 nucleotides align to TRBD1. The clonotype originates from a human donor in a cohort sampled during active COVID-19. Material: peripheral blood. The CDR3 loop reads CASVRDRGALRGYTF. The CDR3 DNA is TGTGCCAGTGTCCGGGACAGGGGCGCCCTGAGGGGCTACACCTTC.